This TCR beta chain was recovered during a study of shared clonotypes between healthy human individuals. Whole-study context: Each donor's CD8 memory used one plate, CD8 naive two, each CD4 subset three. Study conclusions and caveats: The expectation was that sequencing depth would affect clonotype sharing among donors. Among non-shared clonotypes, generation probabilities were lower than among those shared by all four donors.

This clone was found once. Its specificity is not known. The assay was immunoSEQ multiplex PCR, and TCRdb's table has in-frame clones only and misses some. The sample shows about 110,000 clones, 67% of them seen only once. The V and J ends lost 2 bases and 0 bases respectively, with 9 bases between them. CDR3 length: 14 residues. Per germline, CDR1 SGHRS and CDR2 YFSETQ. Donors had no recently reported acute infections or vaccinations and were HIV-negative. The rearrangement joins TRBV5-1 to TRBJ2-7; maybe TRBD2 (5 bases). The TCR sequence derives from a woman aged 25 to 39 in good health. Specimen: memory CD8+ T cells sorted from blood. Noted subset: CD45RO+ cells pooled with CCR7-negative TemRA cells. The CDR3 loop is CASSLRLNSYEQYF. The CDR3 DNA is TGCGCCAGCAGCTTAAGACTAAACTCCTACGAGCAGTACTTC.